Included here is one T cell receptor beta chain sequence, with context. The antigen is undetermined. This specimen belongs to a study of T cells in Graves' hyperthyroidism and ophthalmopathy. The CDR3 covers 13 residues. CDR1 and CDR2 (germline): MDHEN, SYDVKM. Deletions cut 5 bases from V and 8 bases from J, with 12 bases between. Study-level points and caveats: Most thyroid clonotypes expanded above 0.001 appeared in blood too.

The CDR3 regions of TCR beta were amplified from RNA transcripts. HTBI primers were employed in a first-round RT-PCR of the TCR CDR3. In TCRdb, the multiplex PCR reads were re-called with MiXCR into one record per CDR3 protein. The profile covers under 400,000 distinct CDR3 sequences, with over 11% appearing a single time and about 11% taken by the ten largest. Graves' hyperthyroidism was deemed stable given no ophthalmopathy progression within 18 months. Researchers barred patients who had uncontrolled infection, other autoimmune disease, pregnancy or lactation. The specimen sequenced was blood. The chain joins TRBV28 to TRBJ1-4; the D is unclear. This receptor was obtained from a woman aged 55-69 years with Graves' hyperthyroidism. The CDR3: CASSTQAREKLFF. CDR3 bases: TGTGCCAGCAGTACCCAGGCTCGGGAAAAACTGTTTTTT.